This TCR beta chain was retrieved from a study of shared clonotypes between healthy human individuals. To note about this clone: The same CDR3 is also encoded by other DNA sequences in this sample.

The unsorted PBMC sample used ten immunoSEQ deep assay plates. In the study's own analysis: ImmunoSEQ gave junction-only sequences without quality scores, so filtering differed. TCRdb keeps only in-frame clones here, not all; method: immunoSEQ multiplex PCR. V, J and clone size derive from that table, while D and trimming were established from the DNA sequence. The sample records 490,000 or so clones, roughly 85% being singletons. Per the germline V gene, CDR1 is SGHRS and CDR2 is YFSETQ. The CDR3 runs to 13 residues. Trimming took 2 bases from V and 3 from J, leaving 9 bases between them. Sequenced sample: PBMCs. The chain links TRBV5-1 to TRBJ2-7; tentatively, D is TRBD2 (5 bases). The receptor's source is a woman in her thirties or forties in good health. Some clones in this sample may be carry-over from other donors' samples. CDR3 loop: CASSFSGSYEQYF. CDR3 DNA sequence: TGCGCCAGCAGCTTTTCGGGGAGCTACGAGCAGTACTTC.